This is a list of T cell receptor beta chains from one sample in a study of T cells in Graves' hyperthyroidism and ophthalmopathy. TCRdb recomputed calls from the multiplex PCR reads with MiXCR, one row per CDR3 protein. The table shows 300,000 to 500,000 distinct CDR3 sequences, with more than 12% occurring only once. Input material: blood. All receptors derive from a man aged 50 or older with Graves' ophthalmopathy. CDR3s leave out the opening cysteine and the closing phenylalanine or tryptophan.

j_gene | v_gene | CDR3aa
TRBJ1-1 | TRBV10-3 | AISDRTGAVGNTEAF
TRBJ1-1 | TRBV6-1 | ASSTGLDTEAF
TRBJ2-7 | TRBV3-1 | ASSQTGTGGPEQY
TRBJ2-1 | TRBV27 | AGRAGSYNEQF
TRBJ1-5 | TRBV10-3 | AISESINQPQH
TRBJ1-6 | TRBV27 | ASTFPGGPLH
TRBJ2-7 | TRBV2 | ATRTSSYEQY
TRBJ1-2 | TRBV29-1 | SVGKSGRIDGYT
TRBJ2-7 | TRBV4-1 | ASSQPTRRDGYEQY
TRBJ1-2 | TRBV28 | ASSPTGPSGYT
TRBJ2-1 | TRBV9 | ASSVGLGQYNEQF
TRBJ2-1 | TRBV6-2/TRBV6-3 | ASSYLTLQRDRNEQF
TRBJ1-1 | TRBV3-1 | ASSRRDTEAF
TRBJ2-3 | TRBV29-1 | STRTGGDTQY
TRBJ1-5 | TRBV30 | ALAPGSNQPQH
TRBJ2-7 | TRBV7-2 | ASSPRSRAAYEQY
TRBJ2-1 | TRBV6-5 | ASSYSEGGQLQF
TRBJ1-4 | TRBV12-3/TRBV12-4 | ASSLAPQEEKLF
TRBJ2-7 | TRBV29-1 | SIDSGSGYEQY
TRBJ1-2 | TRBV6-1 | ASSDGGLQYGYT
TRBJ2-3 | TRBV25-1 | ASSELTSHDTQY
TRBJ2-1 | TRBV27 | ASSPGLAGGRDEEF
TRBJ2-5 | TRBV29-1 | STRTVLTETQY
TRBJ1-5 | TRBV28 | ASLRPGISNQPQH
TRBJ2-2 | TRBV11-2 | ASSFGLNTGELF
TRBJ2-1 | TRBV6-5 | ASSGQGGLQRRSYNEQF
TRBJ2-7 | TRBV19 | ASSRAGGTYEQY
TRBJ1-6 | TRBV7-9 | ASSQSRDAFYNSPLH
TRBJ2-2 | TRBV18 | ASSPRLRNTGELF
TRBJ2-5 | TRBV11-3 | ASSSPSAVLATQY
TRBJ2-5 | TRBV20-1 | SASPLTRGDAQY
TRBJ1-5 | TRBV5-1 | ASSPTGDLSNQPQH
TRBJ2-7 | TRBV27 | ASSAGTSGFTYEQY
TRBJ2-7 | TRBV3-1 | ASSQDWEGYEQY
TRBJ2-7 | TRBV29-1 | SVAAASYEQY
TRBJ1-1 | TRBV19 | ASSIPGMNTEAF
TRBJ1-2 | TRBV9 | ASSVGVLYGYT
TRBJ2-5 | TRBV12-3/TRBV12-4 | ASSFLNRGFGTQY
TRBJ2-5 | TRBV7-8 | ASSLGGLAGGQETQY
TRBJ1-1 | TRBV5-5 | ASSRDELAEAF
TRBJ2-3 | TRBV28 | ASSSGGADTDTQY
TRBJ2-2 | TRBV4-1 | ASSQPDRRANTGELF
TRBJ2-2 | TRBV2 | ASQGPGELF
TRBJ1-1 | TRBV11-2 | ASSLAGTAF
TRBJ2-3 | TRBV27 | ASSFGPVTDTQY
TRBJ2-7 | TRBV27 | ASSPRAPRSSYEQY
TRBJ2-4 | TRBV28 | ASSAGTEIQY
TRBJ2-7 | TRBV20-1 | SAPGLAGGAYEQY
TRBJ2-3 | TRBV29-1 | SVGGDLRDTQY
TRBJ1-2 | TRBV6-5 | ASSYERYGRGVNYGYT
TRBJ2-1 | TRBV19 | ASSGEGNQPYNEQF
TRBJ2-1 | TRBV29-1 | SVEPGTGVSF
TRBJ2-7 | TRBV28 | ASSFLGQGIDEQY
TRBJ1-2 | TRBV6-1 | ASSGQGLRGYT